Listed below are T cell receptor beta chains from one sample, sequenced in a study of identical twins. MiXCR, applied by TCRdb to the 5' RACE reads, yields one record per CDR3 protein. Of about 1.7 million distinct CDR3 sequences in the sample, about 30% are singletons; the top ten hold less than 0.35%. Sequencing was done on a sample of cord blood. These receptors originate from a newborn girl in good health. The CDR3 runs from the conserved cysteine through the conserved F or W. Fields, in order: V gene, clone size, D gene, J gene, CDR3 DNA, CDR3 protein. The D gene is left open where the match is weak. Size values are once, few and many counts, or a class for expanded clones, and some rows have none.

v_call: TRBV5-1
clone_size: -
d_call: -
j_call: TRBJ2-7
cdr3_nt: TGCGCCAGCAGCTTGGACCCCCAGGGAACCTACGAGCAGTACTTC
cdr3_aa: CASSLDPQGTYEQYF

v_call: TRBV7-2
clone_size: few
d_call: TRBD2
j_call: TRBJ2-7
cdr3_nt: TGTGCCAGCAGCGCCCGACTAGCGGGGTACTACGAGCAGTACTTC
cdr3_aa: CASSARLAGYYEQYF

v_call: TRBV28
clone_size: -
d_call: -
j_call: TRBJ2-3
cdr3_nt: TGTGCCAGCAGTTTAGAGGGAGATGGGTGGATTAGAGATACGCAGTGTTTT
cdr3_aa: CASSLEGDGWIRDTQCF

v_call: TRBV13
clone_size: -
d_call: TRBD1
j_call: TRBJ2-3
cdr3_nt: TGTGCCAGCAGCTTACGTTCGCAGGGGGCACCCACAGATACGCAGTATTTT
cdr3_aa: CASSLRSQGAPTDTQYF

v_call: TRBV6-6
clone_size: -
d_call: -
j_call: TRBJ2-7
cdr3_nt: TGTGCCAGCAGTTACAGGAGGTTACTCTCCTACGAGCAGTACTTC
cdr3_aa: CASSYRRLLSYEQYF

v_call: TRBV5-8
clone_size: many
d_call: TRBD1
j_call: TRBJ2-5
cdr3_nt: TGTGCCAGCAGCTTGAGGGGGCCGGAGACCCAGTACTTC
cdr3_aa: CASSLRGPETQYF

v_call: TRBV7-9
clone_size: -
d_call: TRBD2
j_call: TRBJ2-1
cdr3_nt: TGTGCCAGCAGCTTTGGGCTAGCGGACAATGAGCAGTTCTTC
cdr3_aa: CASSFGLADNEQFF

v_call: TRBV2
clone_size: few
d_call: -
j_call: TRBJ1-1
cdr3_nt: TGTGCCAGCAATGGACAGATGAACACTGAAGCTTTCTTT
cdr3_aa: CASNGQMNTEAFF

v_call: TRBV20-1
clone_size: few
d_call: TRBD1
j_call: TRBJ1-2
cdr3_nt: TGCAGAATCCCCGGGACAGTCGGCGGGTATGGCTACACCTTC
cdr3_aa: CRIPGTVGGYGYTF

v_call: TRBV29-1
clone_size: few
d_call: TRBD1
j_call: TRBJ1-2
cdr3_nt: TGCAGCGTTGAAGGGACAGGGCGCCTCTATGGCTACACCTTC
cdr3_aa: CSVEGTGRLYGYTF

v_call: TRBV12-3/TRBV12-4
clone_size: few
d_call: TRBD2
j_call: TRBJ2-5
cdr3_nt: TGTGCCAGCAGTTTTGGACTAGCGGATCAAGAGACCCAGTACTTC
cdr3_aa: CASSFGLADQETQYF

v_call: TRBV10-3
clone_size: few
d_call: TRBD2
j_call: TRBJ2-1
cdr3_nt: TGTGCCATCAGTTCGGCGGGGGGGCCTTACAATGAGCAGTTCTTC
cdr3_aa: CAISSAGGPYNEQFF

v_call: TRBV29-1
clone_size: -
d_call: -
j_call: TRBJ1-2
cdr3_nt: TGCAGCGTTGCTGCGGATCGGGGCTCTGTCTATGGCTACACCTTC
cdr3_aa: CSVAADRGSVYGYTF

v_call: TRBV5-1
clone_size: -
d_call: -
j_call: TRBJ2-5
cdr3_nt: TGCGCCAGCAGCTCAACCGGGACGCAAGGGACCCAGTACTTC
cdr3_aa: CASSSTGTQGTQYF

v_call: TRBV20-1
clone_size: -
d_call: -
j_call: TRBJ1-2
cdr3_nt: TGCAGTGCTAGCCCCGGTTATAAGGATGGCTACACCTTC
cdr3_aa: CSASPGYKDGYTF

v_call: TRBV6-1
clone_size: -
d_call: -
j_call: TRBJ2-5
cdr3_nt: TGTGCCAGCAGTGAAGACTATCAAGAGACCCAGTACTTC
cdr3_aa: CASSEDYQETQYF

v_call: TRBV6-2/TRBV6-3
clone_size: few
d_call: TRBD2
j_call: TRBJ2-7
cdr3_nt: TGTGCCAGCAGTTACTCACTAGCGGGCAATGAGCAGTACTTC
cdr3_aa: CASSYSLAGNEQYF

v_call: TRBV20-1
clone_size: -
d_call: -
j_call: TRBJ1-3
cdr3_nt: TGCAGTGCTAGAGACCTTGGATTCTCTGGAGACACCATATATTTT
cdr3_aa: CSARDLGFSGDTIYF

v_call: TRBV5-1
clone_size: -
d_call: -
j_call: TRBJ2-2
cdr3_nt: TGCGCCAGCAGCCTCACAGGGTACTTCAACACCGGGGAGCTGTTTTTT
cdr3_aa: CASSLTGYFNTGELFF

v_call: TRBV9
clone_size: few
d_call: TRBD1
j_call: TRBJ1-2
cdr3_nt: TGTGCCAGCAGCGTAGAGTGGGACAGAGGCTACACCTTC
cdr3_aa: CASSVEWDRGYTF

v_call: TRBV11-2
clone_size: few
d_call: -
j_call: TRBJ2-7
cdr3_nt: TGTGCCAGCAGTGGGGTCGGTCTAGCCTCCCCCTACGAGCAGTACTTC
cdr3_aa: CASSGVGLASPYEQYF

v_call: TRBV7-8
clone_size: few
d_call: TRBD1
j_call: TRBJ2-1
cdr3_nt: TGTGCCAGCAGCCTAATCTTCGGGACAGGGTCTGGCTGGGAGCAGTTCTTC
cdr3_aa: CASSLIFGTGSGWEQFF

v_call: TRBV25-1
clone_size: many
d_call: -
j_call: TRBJ2-5
cdr3_nt: TGTGCCAGCAGTGAATTCGGCTCGTACCAAGAGACCCAGTACTTC
cdr3_aa: CASSEFGSYQETQYF

v_call: TRBV5-1
clone_size: -
d_call: -
j_call: TRBJ2-5
cdr3_nt: TGCGCCAGCAGCTTGGAGCCTAGCGTCACCTACAATGAGCAGTACTTC
cdr3_aa: CASSLEPSVTYNEQYF

v_call: TRBV5-1
clone_size: few
d_call: TRBD1
j_call: TRBJ2-7
cdr3_nt: TGCGCCAGCAGCCCCGTTCGGACAGGGGATGTGAGCGAGCAGTACTTC
cdr3_aa: CASSPVRTGDVSEQYF

v_call: TRBV20-1
clone_size: -
d_call: -
j_call: TRBJ2-7
cdr3_nt: TGCAGTGCTACCGGGACCCACTCCTACGAGCAGTACTTC
cdr3_aa: CSATGTHSYEQYF

v_call: TRBV20-1
clone_size: -
d_call: -
j_call: TRBJ1-5
cdr3_nt: TGCAGTGCTAGGAAACAGGAAGGGAATCAGCCCCAGCATTTT
cdr3_aa: CSARKQEGNQPQHF

v_call: TRBV6-6
clone_size: few
d_call: -
j_call: TRBJ2-7
cdr3_nt: TGTGCCAGCAGTGTGTACGGCTCCTACGAGCAGTACTTC
cdr3_aa: CASSVYGSYEQYF

v_call: TRBV20-1
clone_size: few
d_call: -
j_call: TRBJ2-7
cdr3_nt: TGCAGTGTCCCGCTCACTAACCACGAGCAGTACTTC
cdr3_aa: CSVPLTNHEQYF

v_call: TRBV6-1
clone_size: few
d_call: -
j_call: TRBJ1-1
cdr3_nt: TGTGCCACCTACAATAAGGGAACTGAAGCTTTCTTT
cdr3_aa: CATYNKGTEAFF

v_call: TRBV12-3/TRBV12-4
clone_size: -
d_call: -
j_call: TRBJ2-7
cdr3_nt: TGTGCCAGCGGTTTACAAGGCATTTCAGGCGAGCAGTACTTC
cdr3_aa: CASGLQGISGEQYF

v_call: TRBV4-2
clone_size: once
d_call: TRBD1
j_call: TRBJ2-6
cdr3_nt: TGTGCCAGCAACCAACAGGGGTACAGATCTGGGGCCAACGTCCTGACTTTC
cdr3_aa: CASNQQGYRSGANVLTF

v_call: TRBV6-6
clone_size: many
d_call: -
j_call: TRBJ2-4
cdr3_nt: TGTGCCAGCAGCCGCGACAGCCTAGCCAAAAACATTCAGTACTTC
cdr3_aa: CASSRDSLAKNIQYF

v_call: TRBV25-1
clone_size: few
d_call: -
j_call: TRBJ2-7
cdr3_nt: TGTGCCAGCCAAGGGACCACCCACTACGAGCAGTACTTC
cdr3_aa: CASQGTTHYEQYF

v_call: TRBV20-1
clone_size: -
d_call: -
j_call: TRBJ1-2
cdr3_nt: TGCAGGCGGAAACCCCGATTAGCTAACTATGGCTACACCTTC
cdr3_aa: CRRKPRLANYGYTF

v_call: TRBV14
clone_size: -
d_call: -
j_call: TRBJ2-7
cdr3_nt: TGTGCCAGCAGCCAGAAGGTAGGACATTTCTACGAGCAGTACTTC
cdr3_aa: CASSQKVGHFYEQYF

v_call: TRBV13
clone_size: -
d_call: -
j_call: TRBJ2-1
cdr3_nt: TGTGCCAGCGGCGGTAGGGGCTCCTACAATGAGCAGTTCTTC
cdr3_aa: CASGGRGSYNEQFF

v_call: TRBV5-1
clone_size: few
d_call: -
j_call: TRBJ2-5
cdr3_nt: TGCGCCAGCAGCTTCCCCCGGACACCGTATGGGAAGAGAGAGACCCAGTACTTC
cdr3_aa: CASSFPRTPYGKRETQYF

v_call: TRBV12-3/TRBV12-4
clone_size: once
d_call: -
j_call: TRBJ2-2
cdr3_nt: TGTGCCAGCAGTCCGGGACGTCACACCGGGGAGCTGTTTTTT
cdr3_aa: CASSPGRHTGELFF

v_call: TRBV12-3/TRBV12-4
clone_size: few
d_call: -
j_call: TRBJ1-4
cdr3_nt: TGTGCCAGCAGGGAGGGCGTGGGCGAAAAACTGTTTTTT
cdr3_aa: CASREGVGEKLFF

v_call: TRBV28
clone_size: -
d_call: -
j_call: TRBJ1-5
cdr3_nt: TGTGCCAGCAGTTTACCCAGGCCACTAAGAGGCAATCAGCCCCAGCATTTT
cdr3_aa: CASSLPRPLRGNQPQHF

v_call: TRBV20-1
clone_size: few
d_call: TRBD1
j_call: TRBJ2-1
cdr3_nt: TGCAGTGCTAGACAGGACAGGGCTTACAATGAGCAGTTCTTC
cdr3_aa: CSARQDRAYNEQFF

v_call: TRBV13
clone_size: few
d_call: -
j_call: TRBJ2-7
cdr3_nt: TGTGCCAGCAGCAGCCAGTTATACGAGCAGTACTTC
cdr3_aa: CASSSQLYEQYF

v_call: TRBV5-1
clone_size: few
d_call: -
j_call: TRBJ2-1
cdr3_nt: TGCGCCAGCAGCTTGAGTACTAGGGGGTACAATGAGCAGTTCTTC
cdr3_aa: CASSLSTRGYNEQFF

v_call: TRBV5-5
clone_size: -
d_call: TRBD1
j_call: TRBJ2-3
cdr3_nt: TGTGCCAGCCTCTCGATTCAGGGGGCAGATACGCAGTATTTT
cdr3_aa: CASLSIQGADTQYF

v_call: TRBV10-3
clone_size: -
d_call: TRBD1
j_call: TRBJ1-4
cdr3_nt: TGTGCCATCAGTGAGTCCCGACAGGGCCTTGCAACTAATGAAAAACTGTTTTTT
cdr3_aa: CAISESRQGLATNEKLFF

v_call: TRBV6-5
clone_size: -
d_call: -
j_call: TRBJ1-2
cdr3_nt: TGTGCCAGCAGTTACCGGACAGAGGGGGGCTACACCTTC
cdr3_aa: CASSYRTEGGYTF

v_call: TRBV7-9
clone_size: few
d_call: -
j_call: TRBJ1-4
cdr3_nt: TGTGCCAGCAGCTCGAGAATCGCAACTAATGAAAAACTGTTTTTT
cdr3_aa: CASSSRIATNEKLFF

v_call: TRBV20-1
clone_size: -
d_call: TRBD2
j_call: TRBJ2-7
cdr3_nt: TGCAGTGCTAGATCCCGACTAGCGGGGAACTACAATGAGCAGTACTTC
cdr3_aa: CSARSRLAGNYNEQYF